Listed below are T cell receptor beta chains from one sample, sequenced in a study of shared clonotypes between healthy human individuals. Clones were read by immunoSEQ multiplex PCR, and TCRdb kept only the in-frame ones, dropping some. The repertoire consists of 950,000 to 1,100,000 clones, with around 78% occurring once and the leading ten covering roughly 0.55%. The sequencing input was memory CD4+ T cells from PBMCs. The origin of the receptors is a man between 18 and 35 years old in good health. Some clones in this sample may be carry-over from other donors' samples. The CDR3 runs from the conserved cysteine through the conserved F or W.

CDR3 length: 12; J gene: TRBJ1-3; V gene: TRBV28; CDR3 protein: CASSLGGNTIYF
CDR3 length: 14; J gene: TRBJ1-5; V gene: TRBV19; CDR3 protein: CASSNRWGNQPQHF
CDR3 length: 12; J gene: TRBJ2-7; V gene: TRBV10-3; CDR3 protein: CAIGRETYEQYF
CDR3 length: 12; J gene: NA; V gene: TRBV28; CDR3 protein: CASSLKPGEQYF
CDR3 length: 13; J gene: TRBJ1-1; V gene: TRBV6-1; CDR3 protein: CASCFFRNTEAFF
CDR3 length: 16; J gene: TRBJ1-3; V gene: TRBV18; CDR3 protein: CASSLGLPSSGNTIYF
CDR3 length: 15; J gene: TRBJ1-4; V gene: TRBV2; CDR3 protein: CASRAWDGFNEKLFF
CDR3 length: 14; J gene: TRBJ1-4; V gene: TRBV5-4; CDR3 protein: CASSSHGGREKLFF
CDR3 length: 15; J gene: TRBJ1-5; V gene: TRBV28; CDR3 protein: CASSLRRPGNQPQHF
CDR3 length: 14; J gene: TRBJ1-1; V gene: TRBV5-1; CDR3 protein: CASSPDRPYTEAFF
CDR3 length: 14; J gene: TRBJ1-1; V gene: TRBV27; CDR3 protein: CASSLSGWAVEAFF
CDR3 length: 10; J gene: TRBJ2-7; V gene: TRBV6-1; CDR3 protein: CASSDSPSVF
CDR3 length: 11; J gene: TRBJ1-1; V gene: TRBV19; CDR3 protein: CASSIRQEAFF
CDR3 length: 15; J gene: TRBJ2-1; V gene: TRBV19; CDR3 protein: CASSIVVGPHNEQFF
CDR3 length: 16; J gene: TRBJ2-3; V gene: TRBV9; CDR3 protein: CASSDGTGKGTDTQYF
CDR3 length: 14; J gene: TRBJ1-2; V gene: TRBV11-3; CDR3 protein: CASSGARPLDGYTF
CDR3 length: 13; J gene: TRBJ2-7; V gene: TRBV5-4; CDR3 protein: CARSSGSTYEQYF
CDR3 length: 14; J gene: TRBJ2-1; V gene: TRBV7-2; CDR3 protein: CASSFSGSGREQFF
CDR3 length: 14; J gene: TRBJ1-1; V gene: TRBV28; CDR3 protein: CASRPQGFNTEAFF
CDR3 length: 17; J gene: TRBJ2-3; V gene: TRBV27; CDR3 protein: CASNREPSKRFTDTQYF
CDR3 length: 16; J gene: TRBJ1-2; V gene: TRBV4-3; CDR3 protein: CASSQDLIVADYGYTF
CDR3 length: 16; J gene: TRBJ1-3; V gene: TRBV7-9; CDR3 protein: CASSLGGAFSGNTIYF
CDR3 length: 15; J gene: TRBJ2-3; V gene: TRBV18; CDR3 protein: CASSLTSGGTDTQYF
CDR3 length: 13; J gene: TRBJ1-1; V gene: TRBV30; CDR3 protein: CAWTDTLNTEAFF
CDR3 length: 13; J gene: TRBJ1-2; V gene: TRBV4-3; CDR3 protein: CASSQEQGRGYTF
CDR3 length: 17; J gene: TRBJ1-2; V gene: TRBV19; CDR3 protein: CASSPSPGGGPRDGYTF
CDR3 length: 16; J gene: TRBJ2-3; V gene: TRBV28; CDR3 protein: CASSQGLAASTDTQYF
CDR3 length: 15; J gene: TRBJ2-3; V gene: TRBV5-1; CDR3 protein: CASSLGSDRADTQYF
CDR3 length: 17; J gene: TRBJ2-1; V gene: TRBV2; CDR3 protein: CASNQNRGPVAYNEQFF
CDR3 length: 15; J gene: TRBJ1-5; V gene: TRBV6-5; CDR3 protein: CASIPGEYSNQPQHF
CDR3 length: 13; J gene: TRBJ2-7; V gene: TRBV6-6; CDR3 protein: CASSYSEGGEQYF
CDR3 length: 17; J gene: TRBJ2-1; V gene: TRBV28; CDR3 protein: CASSSPGRGGGLDEQFF
CDR3 length: 17; J gene: TRBJ2-3; V gene: TRBV4-1; CDR3 protein: CASSRPGLAIGGDTQYF
CDR3 length: 15; J gene: TRBJ2-2; V gene: TRBV25-1; CDR3 protein: CASSDSGKNTGELFF
CDR3 length: 20; J gene: TRBJ2-7; V gene: TRBV2; CDR3 protein: CASSEPRSGEGRPKAYEQYF
CDR3 length: 14; J gene: TRBJ2-5; V gene: TRBV5-1; CDR3 protein: CASSLAGYQETQYF
CDR3 length: 15; J gene: TRBJ2-1; V gene: TRBV11-2; CDR3 protein: CASSLLPRQGESQFF
CDR3 length: 13; J gene: TRBJ2-5; V gene: TRBV5-4; CDR3 protein: CASSPTGPETQYF
CDR3 length: 14; J gene: TRBJ2-5; V gene: TRBV7-2; CDR3 protein: CASSPLGGGETQYF
CDR3 length: 16; J gene: TRBJ1-5; V gene: TRBV7-9; CDR3 protein: CASNLSGQGSGQPQHF
CDR3 length: 15; J gene: TRBJ2-1; V gene: TRBV5-1; CDR3 protein: CASSLERGTYNEQFF
CDR3 length: 15; J gene: TRBJ1-1; V gene: TRBV7-2; CDR3 protein: CASSLAVLQNTEAFF
CDR3 length: 13; J gene: TRBJ2-3; V gene: TRBV19; CDR3 protein: CASTWTSGDTQYF
CDR3 length: 16; J gene: TRBJ2-2; V gene: TRBV14; CDR3 protein: CASSQQLPSNTGELFF
CDR3 length: 15; J gene: TRBJ2-7; V gene: TRBV5-5; CDR3 protein: CASSFLTSGAYEQYF
CDR3 length: 15; J gene: TRBJ2-1; V gene: TRBV2; CDR3 protein: CASSLRLPDYNEQFF
CDR3 length: 14; J gene: TRBJ2-5; V gene: TRBV2; CDR3 protein: CASRGGLAATAQYF
CDR3 length: 15; J gene: TRBJ1-1; V gene: TRBV12-5; CDR3 protein: CASGSGQGENTEAFF
CDR3 length: 15; J gene: TRBJ2-7; V gene: TRBV6-5; CDR3 protein: CASSTGTSGSYEQYF
CDR3 length: 14; J gene: TRBJ2-2; V gene: TRBV7-2; CDR3 protein: CASSLEALTGELFF